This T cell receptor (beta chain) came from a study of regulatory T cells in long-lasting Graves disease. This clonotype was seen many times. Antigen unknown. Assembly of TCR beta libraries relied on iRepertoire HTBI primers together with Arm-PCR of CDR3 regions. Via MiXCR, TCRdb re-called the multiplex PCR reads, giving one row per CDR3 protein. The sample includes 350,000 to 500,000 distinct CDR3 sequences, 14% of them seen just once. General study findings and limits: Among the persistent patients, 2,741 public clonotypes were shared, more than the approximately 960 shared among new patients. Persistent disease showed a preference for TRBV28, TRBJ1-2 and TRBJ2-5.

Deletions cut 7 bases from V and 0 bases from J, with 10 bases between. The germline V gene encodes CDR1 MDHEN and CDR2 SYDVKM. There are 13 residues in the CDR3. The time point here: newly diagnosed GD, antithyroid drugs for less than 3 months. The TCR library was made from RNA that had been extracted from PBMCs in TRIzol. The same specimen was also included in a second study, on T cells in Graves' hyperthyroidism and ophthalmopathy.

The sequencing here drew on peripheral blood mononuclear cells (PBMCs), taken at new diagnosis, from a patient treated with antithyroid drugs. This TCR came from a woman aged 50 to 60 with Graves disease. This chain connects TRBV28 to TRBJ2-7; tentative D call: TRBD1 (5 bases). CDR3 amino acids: CASMDITSYEQYF. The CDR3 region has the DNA TGTGCCAGCATGGACATAACCTCCTACGAGCAGTACTTC.